This entry lists 12 T cell receptor beta chains sequenced from one sample in a study of T cells in Graves' hyperthyroidism and ophthalmopathy. Researchers amplified the TCR beta CDR3 regions from RNA transcripts. RT-PCR in the first round (using the HTBI primer set) targeted the TCR CDR3. Via MiXCR, TCRdb re-called the multiplex PCR reads, giving one row per CDR3 protein. Of some 600,000 distinct CDR3 sequences listed, about 14% were seen once; the top ten hold roughly 6.2%. Sequencing was done on a sample of blood. The receptors come from a woman aged 30 to 39 with Graves' hyperthyroidism that later progressed to Graves' ophthalmopathy.

This clonotype has ten or more counts. This chain links TRBV19 with TRBJ1-3; 11 bases are shared with TRBD1. Trimming removed 2 bases from V and 2 bases from J; junction bases left unmatched: 2. Germline-derived CDR1 and CDR2 are LNHDA and SQIVND (reference sequence). The CDR3 loop spans 16 amino acids. The CDR3: CASSITGQGAGNTIYF. CDR3 DNA sequence: TGTGCCAGTAGTATAACGGGACAGGGGGCTGGAAACACCATATATTTT. Full variable domain (missing parts from reference TRBV19 and TRBJ1-3): DGGITQSPKYLFRKEGQNVTLSCEQNLNHDAMYWYRQDPGQGLRLIYYSQIVNDFQKGDIAEGYSVSREKKESFPLTVTSAQKNPTAFYLCASSITGQGAGNTIYFGEGSWLTVV.

This clonotype was seen just once. The chain has TRBV28 and TRBJ2-3, with 7 bases lining up with TRBD2. With 5 bases clipped from V and 2 bases from J, the junction kept 7 bases outside the gene matches. The germline CDR1 and CDR2 sequences are MDHEN and SYDVKM. CDR3 length equals 15 residues. The CDR3 here is CASSGPAGATDTQYF. CDR3 DNA: TGTGCCAGCAGTGGACCGGCGGGAGCCACAGATACGCAGTATTTT.

This clonotype was counted a few times. Because the CDR3 is missing its conserved closing phenylalanine or tryptophan, this is likely a read error. This chain joins TRBV6-1 and TRBJ2-7; D gene unclear. Germline assignment: CDR1 MNHNS and CDR2 SASEGT. The CDR3 extends over 11 amino acids. Trimming took 5 bases from V and 0 from J, leaving 2 bases between them. The DNA for the CDR3 is TGTGCCAGCAGTCGCTCCTACGAGCAGTACCTC. Translated, it gives CASSRSYEQYL.

The V call is TRBV7-9, the J call TRBJ2-5, with 8 bases aligning to TRBD2. Per germline, CDR1 SEHNR and CDR2 FQNEAQ (reference sequence). CDR3 length: 15 amino acids. Trimming removed 1 base from V and 5 bases from J; junction bases left unmatched: 6. Here the CDR3 DNA reads TGTGCCAGCAGCTTAGGGTTCGGGAGGGATGAGACCCAGTACTTC. Protein product: CASSLGFGRDETQYF.

The gene calls are TRBV9 and TRBJ2-3; tentative D call: TRBD2 (6 bases). CDR3 size: 17 residues. Trimming left V 1 base short and J 0 bases short, with 15 bases between. CDR1 SGDLS and CDR2 YYNGEE come from the germline V gene. CDR3 sequence (DNA): TGTGCCAGCAGCGTAATGGAGGGATTTACTAGCACAGATACGCAGTATTTT. Translation: CASSVMEGFTSTDTQYF.

The gene calls are TRBV2 and TRBJ1-1, with D perhaps TRBD1 (6 bases). V was cut by 4 bases and J by 0 bases, with 12 bases left in between. Germline loops: CDR1 SNHLY, CDR2 FYNNEI. The CDR3 runs to 15 residues. CDR3 in DNA: TGTGCCAGCAGTGTCCCCAGGGGAATGAACACTGAAGCTTTCTTT. As protein: CASSVPRGMNTEAFF.

The table lists this clonotype with many counts. This chain links TRBV27 with TRBJ1-6; 9 bases match TRBD1. The CDR3 spans 14 residues. Germline loops: CDR1 MNHEY, CDR2 SMNVEV (reference sequence). The J segment lost 9 bases and the V segment lost 4 bases, leaving 4 bases of the junction unmatched. CDR3 DNA sequence: TGTGCCAGCAGTTGGACAGGGGTCGGTTCACCCCTCCACTTT. It is translated as CASSWTGVGSPLHF.

There are many counts of this clonotype. V usage is TRBV6-1 and J usage is TRBJ1-2; possibly TRBD1 for D (5 bases). Trimming removed 0 bases from V and 8 bases from J, with 10 bases in between. CDR1 and CDR2 (germline): MNHNS, SASEGT. The CDR3 loop spans 13 amino acids. The CDR3 spells CASSEARGTGYTF. CDR3 in DNA: TGTGCCAGCAGTGAAGCCCGGGGGACCGGCTACACCTTC.

This clonotype has at least ten counts. This chain links TRBV28 with TRBJ2-2, with no clear D. The germline V and J ends were trimmed by 7 bases and 2 bases, with 8 bases remaining between them. The CDR3 contains 13 residues. Germline values: CDR1 MDHEN, CDR2 SYDVKM. DNA of the CDR3: TGTGCCAGCACGGCCCCTAACACCGGGGAGCTGTTTTTT. Protein product: CASTAPNTGELFF.

The J gene is TRBJ2-1, the V gene TRBV28; D is ambiguous. V dropped 7 bases and J dropped 0 bases, with 13 bases sitting between them. The CDR3 totals 15 residues. Germline-derived CDR1 and CDR2 are MDHEN and SYDVKM. The CDR3 DNA reads as TGTGCCAGCACCCTGCTTGCAGGCTCCTACAATGAGCAGTTCTTC. Protein: CASTLLAGSYNEQFF.

This clonotype came up a few times. V is TRBV25-1 and J is TRBJ1-1; TRBD1 is a possible D gene (5 bases). This CDR3 has 18 amino acids. The germline gives CDR1 MGHDK, CDR2 SYGVNS. V lost 4 bases and J 8 bases, leaving 29 bases between the germline ends. The CDR3 DNA reads as TGTGCCAGCAGTGGCGGTAGTAGTACCGAAAACAGGAGAAGGGAAGCTTTCTTT. It specifies CASSGGSSTENRRREAFF.

This chain joins TRBV29-1 and TRBJ2-7; D is undetermined. The V end was cut by 6 bases, the J end by 0 bases, with 3 bases between. Germline V CDR1 and CDR2: SQVTM, ANQGSEA. The CDR3 covers 10 residues. The CDR3, as DNA: TGCAGCGTACTCTCCTACGAGCAGTACTTC. Translated: CSVLSYEQYF.